The sequence of this T cell receptor beta chain was determined in a study of cytomegalovirus exposure and HLA in healthy donors. The PCR ran on 60 Vbeta and 13 Jbeta primers. Clones were read by immunoSEQ multiplex PCR, and TCRdb kept only the in-frame ones, dropping some. The table shows 160,000 or so clones, with roughly 80% occurring only once. Notes on this clone: Its cognate antigen is unknown.

Study-wide results and caveats: Links to common viral pathogens appeared, in a later analysis, for several of the most significant clusters. Presence/absence analyses supposed approximately even sequencing depth among donors. No immune exposure information besides CMV serostatus was available.

The J segment lost 5 bases and the V segment lost 10 bases, leaving 5 bases of the junction unmatched. The CDR3 runs to 13 residues. Germline CDR1 reads SGHTS; CDR2 reads YDEGEE. V usage is TRBV5-8 and J usage is TRBJ2-1, with 11 bases aligning to TRBD1. This TCR derives from a woman aged 25 to 39 in good health and CMV-seropositive. Sequencing used PBMCs. This chain's CDR3 is CAGGTGGNNEQFF. CDR3 nucleotides: TGTGCCGGTGGGACAGGGGGGAACAATGAGCAGTTCTTC.